These T cell receptor beta chains were read from a single sample in a study of blood T cell repertoires in COVID-19. The method was immunoSEQ multiplex PCR; TCRdb's version includes in-frame clones alone and lacks a portion of them. This table holds 300,000 to 350,000 clones, roughly 89% found once. Source material: peripheral blood. The receptors here all came from a woman between 18 and 29 years old who had recovered from COVID-19. Each CDR3 is given with its conserved first and last residue. Each record gives: D gene, clone size, J gene, V gene, CDR3 protein, CDR3 DNA. The D gene is left open where the match is weak. Size is stated for part of the rows, as once, few or many counts, or as a class when the clone is expanded.

TRBD1 | NA | TRBJ1-1 | TRBV11-3 | CASSIGTEDTEAFF | TGTGCCAGCAGCATCGGGACAGAAGACACTGAAGCTTTCTTT
TRBD1 | NA | TRBJ1-5 | TRBV10-3 | CAISGDRGLMGQPQHF | TGTGCCATCAGTGGTGACAGGGGGCTTATGGGTCAGCCCCAGCATTTT
NA | NA | TRBJ1-2 | TRBV5-8 | CASSLGRGYGYTF | TGTGCCAGCAGCTTGGGTAGGGGCTATGGCTACACCTTC
NA | once | TRBJ1-5 | TRBV27 | CASSTLGPSNQPQHF | TGTGCCAGCAGTACTCTGGGGCCTAGCAATCAGCCCCAGCATTTT
NA | NA | TRBJ1-1 | TRBV7-2 | CASSLAAGAGTEAFF | TGTGCCAGCAGCTTAGCTGCGGGGGCGGGAACTGAAGCTTTCTTT
TRBD1 | NA | TRBJ1-5 | TRBV12-5 | CASGPHGTGVPYSNQPQHF | TGTGCTAGTGGACCGCACGGGACAGGGGTGCCGTATAGCAATCAGCCCCAGCATTTT
NA | NA | TRBJ1-1 | TRBV7-2 | CASSLVHGNTEAFF | TGTGCCAGCAGCTTAGTCCACGGGAACACTGAAGCTTTCTTT
TRBD2 | NA | TRBJ2-1 | TRBV9 | CASSVGLGLAIEQFF | TGTGCCAGCAGCGTGGGCTTGGGACTAGCTATTGAGCAGTTCTTC
TRBD1 | NA | TRBJ1-3 | TRBV27 | CASRRRTGAGNTIYF | TGTGCCAGCAGACGGAGGACAGGGGCTGGAAACACCATATATTTT
NA | NA | TRBJ1-2 | TRBV6-5 | CASSQNRARGYTF | TGTGCCAGCAGCCAGAACAGGGCTCGGGGCTACACCTTC
NA | NA | TRBJ2-2 | TRBV11-3 | CASSLKGAGTGELFF | TGTGCCAGCAGCTTAAAGGGTGCGGGCACCGGGGAGCTGTTTTTT
TRBD2 | NA | TRBJ2-1 | TRBV14 | CASSQGLVLAGDEQFF | TGTGCCAGCAGCCAAGGCCTTGTATTGGCGGGGGATGAGCAGTTCTTC
TRBD1 | few | TRBJ1-2 | TRBV3-1/TRBV3-2 | CASSPQRQGAYGYTF | TGTGCCAGCAGCCCTCAAAGACAGGGGGCGTATGGCTACACCTTC
NA | NA | TRBJ1-2 | TRBV6-5 | CASQGNINYGYTF | TGTGCCAGCCAGGGTAACATTAACTATGGCTACACCTTC
NA | once | TRBJ1-2 | TRBV10-1 | CASSDPLGYGLRDGYTF | TGCGCCAGCAGTGACCCCCTTGGTTATGGCTTGAGGGATGGCTACACCTTC
TRBD1 | NA | TRBJ1-2 | TRBV6-5 | CASRLTGTNYGYTF | TGTGCCAGCAGATTGACAGGGACTAACTATGGCTACACCTTC
NA | NA | TRBJ2-5 | TRBV7-9 | CASSLGGSVGQETQYF | TGTGCCAGCAGCCTAGGCGGGTCGGTGGGCCAAGAGACCCAGTACTTC
TRBD2 | NA | TRBJ2-1 | TRBV9 | CASSVELSGGYNEQFF | TGTGCCAGCAGCGTAGAGCTTAGCGGGGGATACAATGAGCAGTTCTTC
TRBD2 | NA | TRBJ2-5 | TRBV10-3 | CAISGLAVGRETQYF | TGTGCCATCAGCGGACTAGCGGTCGGGCGGGAGACCCAGTACTTC
NA | once | TRBJ2-1 | TRBV6-1 | CASSEFTESYNEQFF | TGTGCCAGCAGTGAGTTCACAGAGTCCTACAATGAGCAGTTCTTC
TRBD1 | NA | TRBJ2-3 | TRBV27 | CASSRLDRGRTDTQYF | TGTGCCAGCAGTCGACTGGACAGGGGGCGTACAGATACGCAGTATTTT
TRBD2 | NA | TRBJ2-6 | TRBV6-2/TRBV6-3 | CASSYSSGTTSGANVLTF | TGTGCCAGCAGTTACTCTAGCGGGACCACCTCTGGGGCCAACGTCCTGACTTTC
NA | once | TRBJ1-4 | TRBV5-5 | CASSLGHINEKLFF | TGTGCCAGCAGCCTAGGACACATTAATGAAAAACTGTTTTTT